This T cell receptor beta chain was profiled in a study of blood T cell repertoires in COVID-19. Overall study context: Sources were T cells, B-cell-depleted T cells, or PBMCs; the material itself was cDNA or gDNA.

The CDR3 is 15 residues long. The data were produced by immunoSEQ multiplex PCR, yet TCRdb's version contains in-frame clones alone and is incomplete. The top ten clones hold 0.85% to 0.9% of a sample with roughly 240,000 clones, more than 80% of them seen once. A PCR-confirmed or clinician-diagnosed COVID-19 case had contacted exposed participants within 2 weeks of entry. The source material was PBMCs or T cells enriched from blood (not recorded which). The V call is TRBV21-1, the J call TRBJ2-2; TRBD1, the table's D call, lacks a check against the DNA. TRBV21-1 is designated a pseudogene. The receptor comes from a man aged 50 to 60 who had been exposed to COVID-19. The CDR3 loop is CASQLDSFSPGELFF. CDR3 DNA: TGTGCCAGCCAATTGGACAGCTTTAGCCCCGGGGAGCTGTTTTTT.